The 32 T cell receptor beta chains presented below share a single source sample, sequenced in a study of response to subunit inactivated influenza vaccine. TCRdb re-analysed the RT-PCR reads in MiXCR, keeping a single row per CDR3 protein. Here the sample spans 500,000 to 600,000 distinct CDR3 sequences, about 11% being singletons. This material consisted of PBMCs from blood, taken on the day of vaccination. These receptors all come from a man aged 50 or older who received an inactivated influenza vaccine.

The chain joins TRBV2 to TRBJ2-5; D is ambiguous. The CDR3 runs to 13 residues. V lost 4 bases, J lost 2 bases, and 8 bases lay in between. Germline V gene lookup returns CDR1 SNHLY and CDR2 FYNNEI. CDR3 in amino acids: CASSVSLQETQYF. In DNA form, the CDR3 reads TGTGCCAGCAGTGTCTCACTACAAGAGACCCAGTACTTC.

The chain has TRBV5-6 and TRBJ2-1; D gene unclear. The CDR3 is made up of 12 amino acids. Germline values: CDR1 SGHDT, CDR2 YYEEEE. V shed 0 bases and J shed 10 bases, with 8 bases lying between them. This CDR3 reads CASSLGRLEQFF. CDR3 nucleotide sequence: TGTGCCAGCAGCTTGGGGCGGTTAGAGCAGTTCTTC. Variable domain in full (rest from reference TRBV5-6 and TRBJ2-1): DAGVTQSPTHLIKTRGQQVTLRCSPKSGHDTVSWYQQALGQGPQFIFQYYEEEERQRGNFPDRFSGHQFPNYSSELNVNALLLGDSALYLCASSLGRLEQFFGPGTRLTVL.

The sample holds many counts of this clonotype. V and J are TRBV7-9 and TRBJ2-3, with a weak D call TRBD1 (5 bases). CDR1 and CDR2 from the germline V gene are SEHNR and FQNEAQ (reference sequence). V lost 3 bases to trimming and J lost 10 bases, with 11 bases between them. CDR3 length: 12 amino acids. CDR3 sequence: CASSFNRPAQYF. In nucleotides, the CDR3 is TGTGCCAGCAGCTTCAACAGGCCGGCGCAGTATTTT.

This clonotype was detected a few times. The chain employs TRBV3-1 and TRBJ2-3; D may be TRBD1 or TRBD2 (6 bases each). CDR1 and CDR2 from the germline V gene are LGHDT and YNNKEL (reference sequence). The CDR3 runs 16 residues. The ends were cut back, 7 bases at V and 5 bases at J, with 22 bases in the middle. The CDR3 bases are TGTGCCAGCACCTCATCGGGGGTGGGGGCCGGAGATACGCAGTATTTT. It specifies CASTSSGVGAGDTQYF.

The chain recombines TRBV27 with TRBJ2-4; possible D gene TRBD1, 6 bases. The CDR3 extends over 12 amino acids. V was shortened by 10 bases and J by 7 bases, with 14 bases between the two germline ends. The germline V gene has CDR1 MNHEY and CDR2 SMNVEV (reference sequence). CDR3 nucleotide sequence: TGTGCCAACATGACAGGAGGTAACATTCAGTACTTC. Amino acid sequence: CANMTGGNIQYF.

The V and J genes are TRBV20-1 and TRBJ2-5, with 7 bases matching TRBD1. The CDR3 sequence is 14 residues long. V trimming: 3 bases; J trimming: 2 bases; junction bases outside the gene matches: 6. Per germline, CDR1 DFQATT and CDR2 SNEGSKA (reference sequence). Here the CDR3 reads CSASPGTVQETQYF. The CDR3 coding sequence is TGCAGTGCTAGTCCTGGGACAGTACAAGAGACCCAGTACTTC.

This clonotype was seen more than once but under ten times. The genes are TRBV20-1 and TRBJ2-3; 7 bases map to TRBD2. The CDR3 covers 14 residues. Per germline, CDR1 DFQATT and CDR2 SNEGSKA (reference sequence). The trim removed 3 bases at V and 2 bases at J, leaving 5 bases unmatched. Here the CDR3 DNA reads TGCAGTGCTAGTCACCGGGGGGTCACAGATACGCAGTATTTT. Translating it yields CSASHRGVTDTQYF.

This clonotype has more than one count but fewer than ten. The rearrangement joins TRBV20-1 to TRBJ1-1; no reliable D call. This CDR3 region has 12 residues. V lost 3 bases and J 0 bases, leaving 5 bases between the germline ends. Germline values: CDR1 DFQATT, CDR2 SNEGSKA (reference sequence). CDR3 nucleotide sequence: TGCAGTGCTAGGAGGGTGAACACTGAAGCTTTCTTT. Translating it yields CSARRVNTEAFF.

A few counts support this clonotype. The V call is TRBV12-3 or TRBV12-4, the J call TRBJ1-2; tentative D call: TRBD1 (5 bases). Deletions cut 5 bases from V and 13 bases from J, with 17 bases between. This CDR3 comprises 12 residues. CDR3 in DNA: TGTGCCAGCAGTCCCAACCCGGGACCGCTCACCTTC. Its translation is CASSPNPGPLTF.

The rearrangement links TRBV28 to TRBJ2-7; TRBD2 is a possible D gene (5 bases). The germline V gene encodes CDR1 MDHEN and CDR2 SYDVKM. Trimming took 6 bases from V and 4 from J, leaving 16 bases between them. The CDR3 consists of 14 residues. The CDR3 is CASRTPGRPYEQYF. The CDR3, as DNA: TGTGCCAGCAGAACCCCGGGAAGGCCTTACGAGCAGTACTTC.

The chain is built from TRBV20-1 and TRBJ2-3; possible D gene TRBD1, 5 bases. CDR3 length: 14 amino acids. V was clipped by 6 bases and J by 0 bases, with 13 bases between them. Per germline, CDR1 DFQATT and CDR2 SNEGSKA (reference sequence). The CDR3 coding sequence is TGCAGTGCGGATGTGGGGCGGAGCACAGATACGCAGTATTTT. Protein product: CSADVGRSTDTQYF.

The rearrangement uses TRBV28 and TRBJ2-2, with 12 positions matching TRBD2. Trimming took 3 bases from V and 3 from J; bases not matched to a gene: 11. CDR3 length equals 19 residues. The germline CDR1 and CDR2 sequences are MDHEN and SYDVKM. CDR3 sequence: CASSFPVTSGRTDTGELFF. DNA of the CDR3: TGTGCCAGCAGTTTCCCCGTCACTAGCGGGAGGACTGACACCGGGGAGCTGTTTTTT.

This clonotype has a handful of counts. CDR3 sequence: CASSQGTSSNEQFF. For the CDR3, the DNA is TGTGCCAGCAGCCAAGGGACTAGCAGCAATGAGCAGTTCTTC. The rearrangement joins TRBV3-1 to TRBJ2-1; 8 nucleotides line up with TRBD2. The CDR3 extends over 14 amino acids. V lost 1 base and J lost 6; bases outside the gene matches: 2. Germline values: CDR1 LGHDT, CDR2 YNNKEL (reference sequence).

This clonotype was counted only a few times. J is TRBJ2-1 and V is TRBV7-2, with TRBD2 matching 9 bases. This CDR3 contains 15 residues. Germline lookup yields CDR1 SGHTA and CDR2 FQGNSA. J gave up 9 bases and V 5 bases, and 11 bases lay outside the gene matches. As DNA, the CDR3 is TGTGCCAGCAGCCCCACGACTAGCGGTATGGTTGAGCAGTTCTTC. It is translated as CASSPTTSGMVEQFF.

This chain joins TRBV7-2 and TRBJ2-3; TRBD2 might be the D (6 bases). Germline CDR1 SGHTA, CDR2 FQGNSA. The length of the CDR3 is 13 residues. V was pared by 1 base and J by 6 bases, with 8 bases between. DNA of the CDR3: TGTGCCAGCAGCTTAGGCGGGATGGATACGCAGTATTTT. Protein: CASSLGGMDTQYF.

The chain links TRBV6-1 to TRBJ2-7; D not resolved. The germline gives CDR1 MNHNS, CDR2 SASEGT. Trimming removed 1 base at V and 0 bases at J, with 7 bases between. The CDR3 is 14 amino acids. This chain's CDR3 is CASSEVMSSYEQYF. The CDR3 nucleotides read TGTGCCAGCAGTGAAGTCATGAGCTCCTACGAGCAGTACTTC.

This clonotype has more than one count but fewer than ten. The V call is TRBV29-1, the J call TRBJ2-3; 7 nucleotides align to TRBD1. CDR3 length: 12 amino acids. Germline CDR1 is SQVTM and CDR2 is ANQGSEA. With V trimmed by 7 bases and J by 0 bases, 1 base remained unmatched. In nucleotides, the CDR3 is TGCAGCGGGGACAGTAGCACAGATACGCAGTATTTT. Translation gives CSGDSSTDTQYF.

There are a few counts of this clonotype. V usage is TRBV7-2 and J usage is TRBJ2-1, with a tentative D call TRBD2 (5 bases). The CDR3 spans 16 residues. The germline CDR1 and CDR2 sequences are SGHTA and FQGNSA. Trimming took off 1 base at V and 7 bases at J, with 17 bases between the two ends. The CDR3 reads CASSLVTGPPGNEQFF. CDR3 coding DNA: TGTGCCAGCAGCTTAGTAACTGGCCCCCCGGGGAATGAGCAGTTCTTC.

In its sample, this clonotype was seen a few times. This chain uses TRBV5-1 with TRBJ2-5, with D perhaps matching TRBD1 (6 bases). CDR1 is SGHRS, CDR2 YFSETQ, per germline. This CDR3 contains 16 residues. The V and J ends lost 4 bases and 0 bases respectively, with 16 bases between them. CDR3 DNA: TGCGCCAGCAGCGCCCGGGACACAACGTACCAAGAGACCCAGTACTTC. Protein: CASSARDTTYQETQYF.

The CDR3, as DNA: TGTGCCAGCAGTTACGAAACTGGACAGGGCGGGAATCAGCCCCAGCATTTT. As protein: CASSYETGQGGNQPQHF. The chain uses TRBV6-2 or TRBV6-3 and TRBJ1-5; 8 bases are a match to TRBD1. The CDR3 consists of 17 residues. CDR1 is MNHEY, CDR2 SVGEGT, per germline. With V trimmed by 2 bases and J by 4 bases, 10 bases remained unmatched.

This chain links TRBV2 with TRBJ2-7; D is perhaps TRBD1 (5 bases). CDR1 SNHLY and CDR2 FYNNEI come from the germline V gene. Trimming removed 3 bases at V and 0 bases at J, with 12 bases between. The CDR3 is 15 amino acids. This CDR3 is CASSDPGSHSYEQYF. The CDR3 nucleotides read TGTGCCAGCAGTGATCCAGGGTCCCACTCCTACGAGCAGTACTTC. The full variable domain, completed using reference TRBV2 and TRBJ2-7, is EPEVTQTPSHQVTQMGQEVILRCVPISNHLYFYWYRQILGQKVEFLVSFYNNEISEKSEIFDDQFSVERPDGSNFTLKIRSTKLEDSAMYFCASSDPGSHSYEQYFGPGTRLTVT.

The sample holds many counts of this clonotype. In DNA, the CDR3 is TGTGCCATCAGTGAGTCGTCCTTTGCAGGGTCGGTACCTACGCAGTATTTT. Translation: CAISESSFAGSVPTQYF. The V and J genes are TRBV10-3 and TRBJ2-3, with D possibly TRBD1 on 5 matching bases. The CDR3 consists of 17 residues. Germline lookup yields CDR1 ENHRY and CDR2 SYGVKD. Trimming took 0 bases from V and 8 from J, leaving 21 bases between them.

This clonotype has ten or more counts. The genes are TRBV5-1 and TRBJ2-7; TRBD1 matches 8 bases. The CDR3 contains 15 residues. Germline lookup yields CDR1 SGHRS and CDR2 YFSETQ. V lost 0 bases and J lost 2; bases outside the gene matches: 4. CDR3 residues: CASSLGGQATYEQYF. CDR3 nucleotides: TGCGCCAGCAGCTTGGGGGGACAGGCGACCTACGAGCAGTACTTC.

This clonotype was seen only a few times. This chain uses TRBV7-9 with TRBJ2-3, with 8 bases aligning to TRBD2. Germline V gene sequence: CDR1 SEHNR, CDR2 FQNEAQ (reference sequence). V lost 5 bases to trimming and J lost 2 bases; unmatched junction nucleotides: 6. The CDR3 runs to 15 residues. The CDR3 protein is CASSPGTSPTDTQYF. CDR3 bases: TGTGCCAGCAGCCCCGGGACTAGTCCCACAGATACGCAGTATTTT.

To note about this clonotype: One end of the junction fails to match germline, which may point to a read error. The genes are TRBV12-3 or TRBV12-4 and TRBJ1-2; D call uncertain. The CDR3 contains 11 residues. Written as DNA, the CDR3 is TGTGCCAGCAGTTTAGGCTTGGCGATATTCTTC. Encoded protein: CASSLGLAIFF.

This clonotype was recorded at least ten times. V usage is TRBV6-2 or TRBV6-3 and J usage is TRBJ2-4; D not certain. The germline V gene encodes CDR1 MNHEY and CDR2 SVGEGT. This CDR3 is built from 11 residues. The ends were cut back, 5 bases at V and 7 bases at J, with 6 bases in the middle. The CDR3 reads CASSEVNIQYF. CDR3 in DNA: TGTGCCAGCAGTGAGGTGAACATTCAGTACTTC.

The V and J genes are TRBV28 and TRBJ2-5; the D is unclear. V was trimmed by 5 bases and J by 1 base, leaving 8 bases between them. CDR1 is MDHEN, CDR2 SYDVKM, per germline. CDR3 length: 13 amino acids. The chain's CDR3 is CASSRFLQETQYF. The DNA for the CDR3 is TGTGCCAGCAGTCGATTCCTCCAAGAGACCCAGTACTTC. Variable domain in full (rest from reference TRBV28 and TRBJ2-5): DVKVTQSSRYLVKRTGEKVFLECVQDMDHENMFWYRQDPGLGLRLIYFSYDVKMKEKGDIPEGYSVSREKKERFSLILESASTNQTSMYLCASSRFLQETQYFGPGTRLLVL.

The CDR3 loop reads CASSNRVGPDQPQHF. CDR3 bases: TGTGCCAGCAGCAACAGGGTAGGGCCCGATCAGCCCCAGCATTTT. This chain links TRBV12-3 or TRBV12-4 with TRBJ1-5; a weak D match, TRBD1 (6 bases). This CDR3 region has 15 residues. Deletions cut 6 bases from V and 5 bases from J, with 17 bases between.

Many counts were recorded for this clonotype. This chain links TRBV27 with TRBJ1-1, with D possibly TRBD1 on 6 matching bases. CDR3 length: 16 residues. CDR1 and CDR2 from the germline V gene are MNHEY and SMNVEV (reference sequence). Trimming cost V 6 bases and J 0 bases, with 17 bases left between them. The DNA of the CDR3 is TGTGCCAGCAGGACGACGCTGGGACATATGAACACTGAAGCTTTCTTT. It translates to CASRTTLGHMNTEAFF.

In its sample, this clonotype was seen a few times. The chain employs TRBV28 and TRBJ2-7; D is undetermined. The CDR3 has 14 residues. Germline V lookup: CDR1 MDHEN, CDR2 SYDVKM. The CDR3: CAAKVVGSAYEQYF. The CDR3 coding sequence is TGTGCAGCCAAAGTGGTTGGCAGTGCCTACGAGCAGTACTTC.

This clonotype has just a few counts. The chain links TRBV12-3 or TRBV12-4 to TRBJ2-1; TRBD1 might be the D (5 bases). Trimming shortened V by 5 bases and J by 10 bases, and 15 bases separated the two germline ends. CDR3 length: 13 residues. The CDR3 DNA sequence: TGTGCCAGCAGTAGGGGCTCACTCAGGGAGCAGTTCTTC. It yields the protein CASSRGSLREQFF.

Turning to this clonotype: A much larger clone lies one base from this, so it may be a read error. The chain has TRBV12-3 or TRBV12-4 and TRBJ1-1; possible D gene TRBD1, 6 bases. The CDR3 runs 15 residues. V was pared by 5 bases and J by 2 bases, with 15 bases between. Here the CDR3 DNA reads TGTGCCAGCAGTAAAACGACAGGTATTAACACTGAAGCTTTCTTT. This gives the protein CASSKTTGINTEAFF.